Listed below are T cell receptor beta chains from one sample, sequenced in a study of blood T cell repertoires in COVID-19. Profiling relied on immunoSEQ multiplex PCR, and the TCRdb table lists in-frame clones only, not all of them. The sample contains fewer than 120,000 clones, nearly 80% of which appear only once. The sequenced sample consisted of peripheral blood. The source is a woman older than 75 with active or convalescent COVID-19. Both conserved end residues are part of each CDR3. Fields, in order: V gene, J gene, clone size, D gene, CDR3 DNA, CDR3 protein. D genes are given only for firm matches. Only part of the rows carry a size: once, few, many, or a class if the clone is expanded.

V gene: TRBV9
J gene: TRBJ2-2
clone size: once
D gene: -
CDR3 DNA: TGTGCCAGCTCATATACGGGGGTTACCGGGGAGCTGTTTTTT
CDR3 protein: CASSYTGVTGELFF

V gene: TRBV15
J gene: TRBJ2-1
clone size: -
D gene: TRBD2
CDR3 DNA: TGTGCCACCAGCAGAGATCTCTGGGGACTAGCGGGGTCCAATGAGCAGTTCTTC
CDR3 protein: CATSRDLWGLAGSNEQFF

V gene: TRBV7-9
J gene: TRBJ1-1
clone size: many
D gene: -
CDR3 DNA: TGTGCCAGCAGCTTCGACAAGAACACTGAAGCTTTCTTT
CDR3 protein: CASSFDKNTEAFF

V gene: TRBV6-1
J gene: TRBJ2-1
clone size: -
D gene: -
CDR3 DNA: TGTGCCAGCAGTGACCACCCTACTAGCTCTACGCAGTTCTTC
CDR3 protein: CASSDHPTSSTQFF

V gene: TRBV9
J gene: TRBJ2-1
clone size: -
D gene: TRBD2
CDR3 DNA: TGTGCCAGCAGCGTAGGTGGGAGGGCCCGTCATGAGCAGTTCTTC
CDR3 protein: CASSVGGRARHEQFF

V gene: TRBV12-3/TRBV12-4
J gene: TRBJ2-1
clone size: -
D gene: TRBD1
CDR3 DNA: TGTGCCAGCAGTATGGACAGGGACAATGAGCAGTTCTTC
CDR3 protein: CASSMDRDNEQFF

V gene: TRBV19
J gene: TRBJ1-1
clone size: -
D gene: TRBD1
CDR3 DNA: TGTGCCAGTAGTTCCCTTACAGGGGACACTGAAGCTTTCTTT
CDR3 protein: CASSSLTGDTEAFF

V gene: TRBV15
J gene: TRBJ1-2
clone size: -
D gene: -
CDR3 DNA: TGTGCCACCAGCAGAGTCAGGGGAGGGATGGATGGCTACACCTTC
CDR3 protein: CATSRVRGGMDGYTF

V gene: TRBV28
J gene: TRBJ2-4
clone size: once
D gene: -
CDR3 DNA: TGTGCCAGCAGTTTAGGGTTTAGCGGAAGCTTAGCCAAAAACATTCAGTACTTC
CDR3 protein: CASSLGFSGSLAKNIQYF

V gene: TRBV5-6
J gene: TRBJ1-4
clone size: -
D gene: TRBD1
CDR3 DNA: TGTGCCAGCAGCTTGGGCCCAGGGGGCCAATCTAATGAAAAACTGTTTTTT
CDR3 protein: CASSLGPGGQSNEKLFF

V gene: TRBV7-9
J gene: TRBJ2-7
clone size: -
D gene: TRBD2
CDR3 DNA: TGTGCCAGCAACACCCGGACTAGCGGGTCCTACGAGCAGTACTTC
CDR3 protein: CASNTRTSGSYEQYF

V gene: TRBV7-6
J gene: TRBJ1-1
clone size: -
D gene: -
CDR3 DNA: TGTGCCAGCGCGCAGGGAATGAACACTGAAGCTTTCTTT
CDR3 protein: CASAQGMNTEAFF

V gene: TRBV6-5
J gene: TRBJ2-7
clone size: -
D gene: TRBD2
CDR3 DNA: TGTGCCAGCAGACACACTAGCGGGAACCACGAGCAGTACTTC
CDR3 protein: CASRHTSGNHEQYF

V gene: TRBV6-6
J gene: TRBJ1-1
clone size: -
D gene: -
CDR3 DNA: TGTGCCAGCAGTCTCAGGGGCCGGACTGAAGCTTTCTTT
CDR3 protein: CASSLRGRTEAFF

V gene: TRBV7-9
J gene: TRBJ1-3
clone size: few
D gene: -
CDR3 DNA: TGTGCCATCCCGGGGGGCCGCTCTGGAAACACCATATATTTT
CDR3 protein: CAIPGGRSGNTIYF

V gene: TRBV5-6
J gene: TRBJ2-7
clone size: -
D gene: -
CDR3 DNA: TGTGCCAGCGGAGGGACAGCGTCCTACGAGCAGTACTTC
CDR3 protein: CASGGTASYEQYF